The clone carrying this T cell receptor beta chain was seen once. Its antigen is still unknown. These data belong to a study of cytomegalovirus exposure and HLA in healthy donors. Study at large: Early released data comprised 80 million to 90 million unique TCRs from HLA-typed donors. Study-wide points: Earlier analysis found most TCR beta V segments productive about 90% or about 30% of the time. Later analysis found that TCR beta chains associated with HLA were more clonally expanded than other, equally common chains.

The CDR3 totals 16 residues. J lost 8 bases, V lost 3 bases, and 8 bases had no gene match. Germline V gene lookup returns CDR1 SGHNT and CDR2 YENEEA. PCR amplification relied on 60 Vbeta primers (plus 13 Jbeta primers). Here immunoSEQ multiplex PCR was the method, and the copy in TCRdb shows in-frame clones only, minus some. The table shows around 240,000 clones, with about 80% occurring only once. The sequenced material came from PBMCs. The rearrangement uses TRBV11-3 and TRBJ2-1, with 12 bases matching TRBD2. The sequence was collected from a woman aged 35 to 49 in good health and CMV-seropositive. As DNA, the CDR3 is TGTGCCAGCAGCTTGGGGCTAGCGGGAGGGCTAGATGAGCAGTTCTTC. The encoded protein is CASSLGLAGGLDEQFF.